A single sample is the source of the 25 T cell receptor beta chains below, sequenced in a study of cytomegalovirus exposure and HLA in healthy donors (dated by TCRdb to the late 2010s). The library was made by the immunoSEQ multiplex PCR assay. For the multiplex PCR, a mixture combining 60 forward primers for TCR Vbeta segments and 13 reverse primers for TCR Jbeta segments was used. TCRdb stores this immuneACCESS table with in-frame sequences only. Part of the clones is absent; in the studies checked, under half of the shortfall reflects unresolved V genes, and no reason is known for the rest. The sample table contains 130,000 or so clones; only one count was recorded for approximately 78% of them. The ten top clones hold approximately 3.2% of the sample. Sequenced: PBMCs. Source of these receptors: a man between 18 and 35 years old in good health and CMV-seropositive.

The chain has TRBV20-1 and TRBJ2-1; TRBD1 might be the D (6 bases). Per germline, CDR1 DFQATT and CDR2 SNEGSKA (reference sequence). The CDR3 contains 11 residues. The ends were cut back, 7 bases at V and 10 bases at J, with 14 bases in the middle. The CDR3 DNA reads TGCAGTGGTTCAGGGGAGTGGGAGCAGTTCTTC. Protein: CSGSGEWEQFF.

J is TRBJ1-2 and V is TRBV19; 7 nucleotides agree with TRBD1. Germline CDR1 is LNHDA and CDR2 is SQIVND (reference sequence). This CDR3 has 14 residues. V was pared by 2 bases and J by 3 bases, with 3 bases of the junction left unmatched. The CDR3 sequence is CASSISQGDYGYTF. In nucleotides, the CDR3 is TGTGCCAGTAGTATATCCCAGGGGGACTATGGCTACACCTTC.

The chain couples TRBV7-2 to TRBJ2-5, with no clear D. Germline lookup yields CDR1 SGHTA and CDR2 FQGNSA. The CDR3 runs to 14 residues. Trimming pared 5 bases from V and 5 bases from J, leaving 15 bases between. DNA for the CDR3: TGTGCCAGCAGCCCCACCGTGACCGGGGAGACCCAGTACTTC. This gives the protein CASSPTVTGETQYF. The whole variable domain, remainder taken from reference TRBV7-2 and TRBJ2-5, is GAGVSQSPSNKVTEKGKDVELRCDPISGHTALYWYRQSLGQGLEFLIYFQGNSAPDKSGLPSDRFSAERTGGSVSTLTIQRTQQEDSAVYLCASSPTVTGETQYFGPGTRLLVL.

This clone was counted a few times. The chain combines TRBV5-1 with TRBJ1-1; D may be TRBD1 (5 bases). Germline values: CDR1 SGHRS, CDR2 YFSETQ. This CDR3 spans 13 amino acids. V was clipped by 4 bases and J by 5 bases, with 12 bases between them. The CDR3 DNA reads as TGCGCCAGCAGCACCGGGGGTGGGACTGAAGCTTTCTTT. Translated, it gives CASSTGGGTEAFF.

About this clone: This sample includes further DNA sequences coding for the same CDR3. The chain uses TRBV11-2 and TRBJ2-7, with 7 bases that match TRBD2. Germline trimming cut 0 bases from V and 2 bases from J; bases unmatched to any gene: 4. The CDR3 runs to 15 residues. CDR1 SGHAT and CDR2 FQNNGV come from the germline V gene. The CDR3 loop is CASSLELAGAYEQYF. The DNA of the CDR3 is TGTGCCAGCAGCTTAGAGTTAGCGGGCGCCTACGAGCAGTACTTC.

The rearrangement uses TRBV7-9 and TRBJ2-3; D perhaps matches TRBD2 (7 bases). The germline V gene has CDR1 SEHNR and CDR2 FQNEAQ (reference sequence). The CDR3 runs to 16 residues. V lost 5 bases, J lost 4 bases, and 19 bases lay in between. DNA for the CDR3: TGTGCCAGCAGCCAGCAGGGGCGGGAGTTCCCAGATACGCAGTATTTT. Protein product: CASSQQGREFPDTQYF.

This clone has only one observation. This chain connects TRBV5-6 to TRBJ1-2; D is ambiguous. The germline V gene has CDR1 SGHDT and CDR2 YYEEEE. This CDR3 has 12 residues. V shed 6 bases and J shed 5 bases, with 11 bases lying between them. The CDR3 DNA reads as TGTGCCAGCAACCTGGTGGCTTATGGCTACACCTTC. It codes for CASNLVAYGYTF. The full variable domain, with the rest looked up from reference TRBV5-6 and TRBJ1-2, is DAGVTQSPTHLIKTRGQQVTLRCSPKSGHDTVSWYQQALGQGPQFIFQYYEEEERQRGNFPDRFSGHQFPNYSSELNVNALLLGDSALYLCASNLVAYGYTFGSGTRLTVV.

This clone was observed once. The CDR3 region is CASSSRGLAYEQYF. The CDR3 DNA is TGTGCCAGCAGTTCTCGGGGACTAGCCTACGAGCAGTACTTC. The chain joins TRBV28 to TRBJ2-7; TRBD2 matches at 8 bases. Germline-derived CDR1 and CDR2 are MDHEN and SYDVKM. This CDR3 spans 14 amino acids. V lost 4 bases to trimming and J lost 2 bases; unmatched junction nucleotides: 4. The full variable domain, completed using reference TRBV28 and TRBJ2-7, is DVKVTQSSRYLVKRTGEKVFLECVQDMDHENMFWYRQDPGLGLRLIYFSYDVKMKEKGDIPEGYSVSREKKERFSLILESASTNQTSMYLCASSSRGLAYEQYFGPGTRLTVT.

The rearrangement links TRBV7-9 to TRBJ1-3; perhaps TRBD1 as D (5 bases). V was cut by 6 bases and J by 1 base, with 16 bases left in between. This CDR3 region has 16 residues. The germline gives CDR1 SEHNR, CDR2 FQNEAQ (reference sequence). The CDR3 bases are TGTGCCAGCAGTCGGAGTTGGGGGGAGTCTGGAAACACCATATATTTT. It is translated as CASSRSWGESGNTIYF.

The chain uses TRBV27 and TRBJ2-7; unclear D gene. Trimming stripped 3 bases from V and 6 bases from J, with 12 bases between. CDR3 size: 13 residues. The germline CDR1 and CDR2 sequences are MNHEY and SMNVEV (reference sequence). The CDR3, as DNA: TGTGCCAGCAGTTTGGTAGCTAGGTCCGAGCAGTACTTC. This codes for CASSLVARSEQYF.

V usage is TRBV5-1 and J usage is TRBJ2-1, with 7 bases identical to TRBD1. The CDR3 runs to 14 residues. The V segment lost 4 bases and the J segment 1 base; nucleotides outside the gene matches: 2. Germline CDR1 reads SGHRS; CDR2 reads YFSETQ. CDR3 nucleotides: TGCGCCAGCAGCAGGGGGCAGTCCTACAATGAGCAGTTCTTC. Translation gives CASSRGQSYNEQFF.

The gene calls are TRBV14 and TRBJ1-1; no clear D gene. With 1 base removed from V and 0 bases from J, the gap between germline ends came to 9 bases. The germline V gene has CDR1 SGHDN and CDR2 FVKESK. CDR3 length: 15 amino acids. CDR3 residues: CASSQGSRLNTEAFF. The CDR3 DNA sequence: TGTGCCAGCAGCCAAGGTAGCCGTTTGAACACTGAAGCTTTCTTT. The whole variable domain, filled in from reference TRBV14 and TRBJ1-1, reads EAGVTQFPSHSVIEKGQTVTLRCDPISGHDNLYWYRRVMGKEIKFLLHFVKESKQDESGMPNNRFLAERTGGTYSTLKVQPAELEDSGVYFCASSQGSRLNTEAFFGQGTRLTVV.

The CDR3, as DNA: TGCGCCAGCAGCCCTAACCCAGGGGCCGCAAGTGAAAAACTGTTTTTT. It specifies CASSPNPGAASEKLFF. The gene calls are TRBV5-1 and TRBJ1-4, with D perhaps matching TRBD1 (6 bases). V lost 4 bases to trimming and J lost 7 bases, with 20 bases between them. The CDR3 has 16 amino acids. The V gene's germline CDR1 is SGHRS and CDR2 YFSETQ. The full variable domain, rest sourced from reference TRBV5-1 and TRBJ1-4, is KAGVTQTPRYLIKTRGQQVTLSCSPISGHRSVSWYQQTPGQGLQFLFEYFSETQRNKGNFPGRFSGRQFSNSRSEMNVSTLELGDSALYLCASSPNPGAASEKLFFGSGTQLSVL.

The J gene is TRBJ2-2, the V gene TRBV5-1; D remains unclear. Per germline, CDR1 SGHRS and CDR2 YFSETQ. This CDR3 contains 15 residues. Trimming took off 2 bases at V and 6 bases at J, with 14 bases between the two ends. The CDR3 DNA follows: TGCGCCAGCAGCTTAGCTAGTTTCGATGCCGGGGAGCTGTTTTTT. As protein: CASSLASFDAGELFF.

J is TRBJ1-5 and V is TRBV19; tentative D call: TRBD1 (5 bases). Germline V gives CDR1 LNHDA, CDR2 SQIVND (reference sequence). With 6 bases removed from V and 4 bases from J, the gap between germline ends came to 10 bases. This CDR3 has 13 residues. CDR3 DNA: TGTGCCAGTAGGCTGACAGAAAATCAGCCCCAGCATTTT. This codes for CASRLTENQPQHF.

The chain combines TRBV13 with TRBJ2-7, with 9 bases lining up with TRBD2. Germline CDR1 reads PRHDT; CDR2 reads FYEKMQ (reference sequence). This CDR3 region has 17 residues. V lost 4 bases and J lost 0; bases outside the gene matches: 10. This CDR3 reads CASSSTPLAGSSYEQYF. For the CDR3, the DNA is TGTGCCAGCAGCTCGACCCCACTAGCGGGCTCCTCCTACGAGCAGTACTTC.

V usage is TRBV7-8 and J usage is TRBJ1-2, with 9 bases matching TRBD1. CDR1 is SGHVS and CDR2 is FQNEAQ in the germline V gene. V gave up 5 bases and J gave up 2 bases; unmatched junction bases: 3. This CDR3 spans 14 amino acids. The CDR3 sequence is CASSLGQGNYGYTF. The CDR3 DNA reads as TGTGCCAGCAGCCTAGGACAGGGGAACTATGGCTACACCTTC.

The rearrangement links TRBV19 to TRBJ2-7, with TRBD1 as a possible D gene (6 bases). Trimming pared 5 bases from V and 0 bases from J, leaving 11 bases between. The germline V gene encodes CDR1 LNHDA and CDR2 SQIVND (reference sequence). CDR3 length: 14 residues. The CDR3 DNA is TGTGCCAGTAGTTCCAGGACAGTCTCCTACGAGCAGTACTTC. The encoded protein is CASSSRTVSYEQYF.

The CDR3 reads CASSYSTSDSYEQYF. The DNA of the CDR3 is TGTGCCAGCAGTTACTCGACTAGCGACTCCTACGAGCAGTACTTC. V and J are TRBV6-5 and TRBJ2-7; 8 nucleotides line up with TRBD2. The V segment lost 0 bases and the J segment 0 bases; nucleotides outside the gene matches: 1. This CDR3 spans 15 amino acids. Germline V gene sequence: CDR1 MNHEY, CDR2 SVGAGI.

The rearrangement joins TRBV30 to TRBJ1-5; 10 positions match TRBD1. V dropped 0 bases and J dropped 4; count of bases not matched to a gene: 6. Germline V CDR1 and CDR2: GTSNPN, SVGIG (reference sequence). The CDR3 is made up of 16 amino acids. CDR3: CAWSVQGQGRNQPQHF. In DNA, the CDR3 is TGTGCCTGGAGTGTACAGGGACAGGGGAGGAATCAGCCCCAGCATTTT.

This chain joins TRBV2 and TRBJ1-5; D is possibly TRBD1 (5 bases). V was shortened by 6 bases and J by 1 base, with 13 bases between the two germline ends. CDR1 is SNHLY and CDR2 is FYNNEI in the germline V gene. CDR3 length: 15 residues. The chain's CDR3 is CASRPGGISNQPQHF. In DNA, the CDR3 is TGTGCCAGCAGGCCGGGGGGTATCAGCAATCAGCCCCAGCATTTT. The complete variable domain, with remaining parts taken from reference TRBV2 and TRBJ1-5, reads EPEVTQTPSHQVTQMGQEVILRCVPISNHLYFYWYRQILGQKVEFLVSFYNNEISEKSEIFDDQFSVERPDGSNFTLKIRSTKLEDSAMYFCASRPGGISNQPQHFGDGTRLSIL.

In nucleotides, the CDR3 is TGTGCCAGCAGTTCTACCCGACATTGGGAGGGATCGGGAGAGACCCAGTACTTC. Translated, it gives CASSSTRHWEGSGETQYF. The V gene is TRBV27, the J gene TRBJ2-5; 7 positions match TRBD2. The CDR3 runs to 18 residues. Trimming removed 4 bases from V and 4 bases from J; junction bases left unmatched: 18. Germline V lookup: CDR1 MNHEY, CDR2 SMNVEV (reference sequence).

This clone was detected once. This chain connects TRBV18 to TRBJ2-1; TRBD1 aligns across 10 bases. Germline CDR1 is KGHSH and CDR2 is LQKENI. After removal of 2 bases from V and 6 bases from J, the junction contained 4 bases not matched to a gene. This CDR3 comprises 15 residues. DNA for the CDR3: TGTGCCAGCTCACCAAGGGGACAGGGGACCAATGAGCAGTTCTTC. It is translated as CASSPRGQGTNEQFF.

This chain uses TRBV7-9 with TRBJ2-1; 7 bases align to TRBD2. The CDR3 loop spans 14 amino acids. V shed 4 bases, J shed 6 bases, and the junction held 6 bases outside the gene matches. CDR1 is SEHNR, CDR2 FQNEAQ, per germline (reference sequence). DNA for the CDR3: TGTGCCAGCAGCTCCGGCGGGGAGGGCAATGAGCAGTTCTTC. Translating gives CASSSGGEGNEQFF.

V gene TRBV4-1 combines with J gene TRBJ1-5; D gene ambiguous. The V gene lost 0 bases and the J gene lost 0 bases, with 12 bases spanning the gap. Germline CDR1 reads MGHRA; CDR2 reads YSYEKL. The CDR3 length is 17 residues. The CDR3, as DNA: TGCGCCAGCAGCCAAGATCCTAAGCCTTATAGCAATCAGCCCCAGCATTTT. This translates into CASSQDPKPYSNQPQHF.